The sequence of this TCR beta chain was determined in a study of cytomegalovirus exposure and HLA in healthy donors. General study findings and limits: Previous analysis showed most TCR beta V segments were productive about 87% or about 30% of the time.

This CDR3 comprises 16 residues. V trimming: 4 bases; J trimming: 2 bases; junction bases outside the gene matches: 10. CDR1 and CDR2 from the germline V gene are SGHKS and YYEKEE (reference sequence). The study ran its PCR with 60 Vbeta and 13 Jbeta primers. Some clones are missing from TCRdb's copy, which holds only in-frame ones; the method was immunoSEQ multiplex PCR. The repertoire consists of about 55,000 clones, with roughly 80% occurring once and the leading ten covering around 1.5%. A single count supports this clone. The antigen is unknown. The TCR comes from a man aged 25-45 years in good health and CMV-seronegative. V gene TRBV5-5 combines with J gene TRBJ2-5; 8 nucleotides agree with TRBD1. Sequencing used PBMCs. CDR3 sequence: CASSPEPNRGQETQYF. The DNA for the CDR3 is TGTGCCAGCAGCCCGGAACCGAACAGGGGGCAAGAGACCCAGTACTTC.